Below are 2 T cell receptor beta chains sequenced from a single sample in a study of monozygotic twins with inflammatory bowel disease. Reanalyzing the 5' RACE reads, TCRdb keeps one entry per CDR3 protein, without DNA. In total, the table holds around 230,000 distinct CDR3 sequences. Sequencing was carried out using blood. These receptor sequences come from a human donor with ulcerative colitis or Crohn's disease, or a healthy co-twin of an affected twin (not recorded which).

This rearrangement joins TRBV3-1 to TRBJ1-2. Per the germline V gene, CDR1 is LGHDT and CDR2 is YNNKEL (reference sequence). This CDR3 is 12 amino acids long. CDR3 sequence: CASSPGVYGYTF.

The J gene is TRBJ2-3, the V gene TRBV5-4. This CDR3 is 14 amino acids long. Germline CDR1 reads SGHNT; CDR2 reads YYREEE (reference sequence). CDR3 sequence: CASSLHGGTDTQYF.